This entry describes one T cell receptor (beta chain). Its antigen is not identified. The data were obtained in a study of cytomegalovirus exposure and HLA in healthy donors. The primer mix had 60 Vbeta and 13 Jbeta primers. The protocol was immunoSEQ multiplex PCR, while the TCRdb copy is restricted to in-frame clones and leaves out a portion. The data show about 210,000 clones, about nine tenths seen once. The CDR3 covers 15 residues. Germline V gene lookup returns CDR1 SGHTA and CDR2 FQGNSA. V lost 5 bases, J lost 5 bases, and 8 bases stayed unmatched. Study results and limitations: Exclusion as indistinguishable affected some V segments, including TRBV6-2 and TRBV6-3.

Source material: PBMCs. The TCR comes from a boy younger than 10 in good health and CMV-seronegative. The chain is built from TRBV7-2 and TRBJ2-2, with TRBD2 matching over 7 bases. CDR3 nucleotides: TGTGCCAGCAGCCCGGAGGCAGCGGGGACCGGGGAGCTGTTTTTT. Encoded protein: CASSPEAAGTGELFF.